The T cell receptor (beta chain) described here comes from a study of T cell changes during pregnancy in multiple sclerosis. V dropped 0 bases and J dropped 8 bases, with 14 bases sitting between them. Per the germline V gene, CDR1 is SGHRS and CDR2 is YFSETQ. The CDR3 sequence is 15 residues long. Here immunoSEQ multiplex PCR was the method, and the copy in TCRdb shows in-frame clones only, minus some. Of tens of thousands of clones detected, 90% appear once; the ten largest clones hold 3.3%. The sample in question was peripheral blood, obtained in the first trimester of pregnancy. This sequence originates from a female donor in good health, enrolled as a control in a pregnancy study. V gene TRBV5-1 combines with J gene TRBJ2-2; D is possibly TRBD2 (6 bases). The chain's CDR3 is CASSLVGLDRGELFF. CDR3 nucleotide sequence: TGCGCCAGCAGCTTGGTGGGACTTGATCGAGGGGAGCTGTTTTTT.